Below, one T cell receptor beta chain is given with its context. Its antigen is unknown. The PCR made use of 60 Vbeta and 13 Jbeta primers. The table came from immunoSEQ multiplex PCR; TCRdb's copy has only in-frame clones and leaves some out. The sample carries 65,000 to 85,000 clones, 65% to 80% recorded once. This entry is derived from a study of cytomegalovirus exposure and HLA in healthy donors. General study findings and limits: Later analysis demonstrated an association between a missense DCLRE1C variant and TCR beta V- and J-gene trimming. Among CMV-associated TCR beta chains, most appeared HLA-restricted in a later analysis. Overall, 164 TCR beta chains were annotated as cytomegalovirus-associated.

The germline V gene has CDR1 SGHTA and CDR2 FQGTGA. V shed 1 base and J shed 4 bases, with 13 bases lying between them. This CDR3 has 16 residues. The sequence came from a male donor in good health and CMV-seropositive. V is TRBV7-3 and J is TRBJ2-2; possibly TRBD1 for D (7 bases). Material for sequencing was PBMCs. CDR3 amino acids: CASSLRRGRGTGELFF. In nucleotides, the CDR3 is TGTGCCAGCAGCTTAAGGAGGGGGCGCGGCACCGGGGAGCTGTTTTTT.